This T cell receptor beta chain emerged from a study of blood T cell repertoires in COVID-19. Looking at the study overall: Acute-phase and convalescent COVID-19 samples originated in the United States, Italy and Spain. T cells, B-cell-depleted T cells, or PBMCs provided the cDNA or gDNA that served as material.

Authors' methods: Cell counts per sample came from amplifying reference gene primers. Produced via immunoSEQ multiplex PCR; TCRdb's table is partial and in-frame only. The V and J calls and clone size were taken over from that table, and D and trimming were inferred from the DNA. Altogether roughly 210,000 clones are present, around 89% being singletons, with the ten largest covering approximately 1.8%. V trimming: 5 bases; J trimming: 14 bases; junction bases outside the gene matches: 6. CDR1 and CDR2 (germline): MNHEY, SVGEGT. The CDR3 covers 12 residues. This chain uses TRBV6-2 or TRBV6-3 with TRBJ1-6; TRBD1 matches 7 bases. This sequence originates from a man in his 70s with acute or convalescent COVID-19. Sequencing was carried out using peripheral blood. As DNA, the CDR3 is TGTGCCAGCAGTATGGACAGGTTGGCCCTCCACTTT. Translating it yields CASSMDRLALHF.